The TCR beta chain under discussion was sequenced for a study of blood T cell repertoires in COVID-19. The data were produced by immunoSEQ multiplex PCR, yet TCRdb's version contains in-frame clones alone and is incomplete. The sample records some 380,000 clones, approximately 87% being singletons. The V and J ends lost 4 bases and 0 bases respectively, with 13 bases between them. CDR1 and CDR2 (germline): ENHRY, SYGVKD. CDR3 length equals 15 residues. This chain uses TRBV10-3 with TRBJ2-7; possibly TRBD2 for D (6 bases). What was sequenced was PBMCs or T cells enriched from blood (not recorded which). The sequence came from a man aged 30 to 45 who had recovered from COVID-19. The CDR3 region has the DNA TGTGCCATCAGTGCGGCTAGCGAGAGCTCCTACGAGCAGTACTTC. Translating it yields CAISAASESSYEQYF.